The next 4 T cell receptor beta chains were all read from a single sample in a study of blood T cell repertoires in COVID-19. This table comes from immunoSEQ multiplex PCR, and its TCRdb copy is limited to in-frame clones, with some not included. The sample has around 210,000 clones, 75% to 85% seen once. The source material was peripheral blood. These receptors all come from a human donor in a cohort sampled during active COVID-19.

The chain has TRBV11-3 and TRBJ2-2; D remains unclear. CDR3 size: 15 residues. V lost 4 bases and J 0 bases, leaving 9 bases between the germline ends. CDR1 SGHNT and CDR2 YENEEA come from the germline V gene. DNA for the CDR3: TGTGCCAGCAGCTCGAGTCAGGCGAACACCGGGGAGCTGTTTTTT. It encodes CASSSSQANTGELFF.

The J gene is TRBJ2-1, the V gene TRBV2, with D perhaps matching TRBD1 (6 bases). The CDR3 sequence is 15 residues long. Germline V gives CDR1 SNHLY, CDR2 FYNNEI. Deletions cut 1 base from V and 9 bases from J, with 16 bases between. The CDR3 region has the DNA TGTGCCAGCAGTGAAGGGTACAGGGTGCCCCGTGAGCAGTTCTTC. As protein: CASSEGYRVPREQFF.

This clone was found a few times. The V and J genes are TRBV10-3 and TRBJ2-7, with D maybe TRBD2 (6 bases). The CDR3 has 14 amino acids. The germline V gene has CDR1 ENHRY and CDR2 SYGVKD. V was cut by 4 bases and J by 0 bases, with 10 bases left in between. The CDR3 sequence: CAISGDGSSYEQYF. The DNA for the CDR3 is TGTGCCATCAGTGGGGACGGGAGCTCCTACGAGCAGTACTTC.

The chain joins TRBV15 to TRBJ2-7, with 7 bases lining up with TRBD2. CDR3 length: 14 residues. Unmatched junction bases numbered 8, after V lost 2 bases and J lost 7 bases. CDR1 is LNHNV, CDR2 YYDKDF, per germline (reference sequence). CDR3 region: CATSRIGRVTEQYF. The CDR3 DNA reads as TGTGCCACCAGCAGAATAGGGAGGGTTACGGAGCAGTACTTC.